Sequencing of this T cell receptor beta chain was carried out in a study of T cell responses to AZD1222 COVID-19 vaccine. Data came from immunoSEQ multiplex PCR; TCRdb stores just in-frame clones and leaves some out. The repertoire has some 160,000 clones, about 83% of them found once; the top ten carry about 1%. The CDR3 has 13 amino acids. Trimming removed 10 bases from V and 4 bases from J, with 13 bases in between. Germline lookup yields CDR1 MNHEY and CDR2 SVGAGI. V and J are TRBV6-5 and TRBJ1-4; the D is unclear. The TCR sequence derives from an adult who received the AZD1222 COVID-19 vaccine. This material consisted of peripheral blood, taken 28 days after the second AZD1222 dose. The CDR3 region has the DNA TGTGCCATTAGGCTTTTAAATAATGAAAAACTGTTTTTT. This gives the protein CAIRLLNNEKLFF.